These T cell receptor beta chains were read from a single sample in a study of blood T cell repertoires in COVID-19. TCRdb's table, derived via immunoSEQ multiplex PCR, lists solely in-frame clones and lacks some. Of around 160,000 clones in the sample, around four fifths were seen once. Sequencing was carried out using peripheral blood. The receptor source for this set is a woman aged 40-49 years with active or convalescent COVID-19. Both conserved end residues are part of each CDR3. Fields, in order: J gene, clone size, V gene, D gene, CDR3 DNA, CDR3 protein. D genes are given only for firm matches. Expanded clones get a size class; other rows say once, few or many, or leave the size out.

>TRBJ2-3|NA|TRBV6-1|TRBD2
TGTGCCAGCAGTGAGGTTTTTCGAGCGGGGGGTTCGACAGATACGCAGTATTTT
CASSEVFRAGGSTDTQYF
>TRBJ2-2|NA|TRBV4-1|NA
TGCGCCAGCAGCCAAGAGGGGGCGCCGAACACCGGGGAGCTGTTTTTT
CASSQEGAPNTGELFF
>TRBJ1-2|NA|TRBV7-2|NA
TGTGCCAGCAGCTTAGATTTTAGACATGAGTATGGCTACACCTTC
CASSLDFRHEYGYTF
>TRBJ2-7|NA|TRBV18|NA
TGTGCCAGCTCACCAGGGTGGGCAGGGACCTACGAGCAGTACTTC
CASSPGWAGTYEQYF
>TRBJ2-1|NA|TRBV9|NA
TGTGCCAGCAGCCCCAGCTACAATGAGCAGTTCTTC
CASSPSYNEQFF
>TRBJ1-5|once|TRBV5-4|NA
TGTGCCAGCAGCTTGCGGGATCAGCCCCAGCATTTT
CASSLRDQPQHF
>TRBJ1-2|NA|TRBV4-1|NA
TGCGCCAGCAGCCAAGAACGGGGGTATGGCTACACCTTC
CASSQERGYGYTF
>TRBJ1-2|NA|TRBV6-5|NA
TGTGCCAGCAGTACCGGACAGCGCTATGGCTACACCTTC
CASSTGQRYGYTF
>TRBJ2-5|NA|TRBV7-2|TRBD2
TGTGCCAGCAGTTCGCACGGGGGGGGCGAGACCCAGTACTTC
CASSSHGGGETQYF
>TRBJ2-3|NA|TRBV7-9|NA
TGTGCCAGCACCTCAGGAGATACGCAGTATTTT
CASTSGDTQYF
>TRBJ2-7|once|TRBV6-2/TRBV6-3|TRBD2
TGTGCCAGCAGTACATACCTAGCGGGCGTCTCCTACGAGCAGTACTTC
CASSTYLAGVSYEQYF
>TRBJ2-7|NA|TRBV10-3|NA
TGTGCCATCAGTGACTCGGGTTTCGAGCAGTACTTC
CAISDSGFEQYF
>TRBJ2-7|few|TRBV28|TRBD1
TGTGCCAGCACCCTGGGGGGGACAGGGCTTCCTAGAGAGCAGTACTTC
CASTLGGTGLPREQYF
>TRBJ2-3|many|TRBV19|NA
TGTGCCAGTAGTATACGGGGTAGCGGCACAGATACGCAGTATTTT
CASSIRGSGTDTQYF
>TRBJ2-1|NA|TRBV28|TRBD2
TGTGCCAGCAGTCCCACGGGACTAGCGTACAATGAGCAGTTCTTC
CASSPTGLAYNEQFF
>TRBJ1-5|NA|TRBV28|TRBD1
TGTGCCAGCAGTTTCTACAGGGGGAATCAGCCCCAGCATTTT
CASSFYRGNQPQHF
>TRBJ1-2|few|TRBV9|TRBD1
TGTGCCAGCAGCGTAGCTCAGGGGGCCAACTATGGCTACACCTTC
CASSVAQGANYGYTF
>TRBJ2-3|few|TRBV30|NA
TGTGCCTGGGGGTTAAACACAGATACGCAGTATTTT
CAWGLNTDTQYF
>TRBJ2-7|NA|TRBV5-1|TRBD1
TGCGCCAGCAGCTTGGGGAGCCTGCGGGACAGGTCCTACGAGCAGTACTTC
CASSLGSLRDRSYEQYF
>TRBJ2-1|NA|TRBV7-9|TRBD1
TGTGCCAGCAGCTTAGCCTCCCACAGGGGGGATTCCTACAATGAGCAGTTCTTC
CASSLASHRGDSYNEQFF
>TRBJ2-7|NA|TRBV6-9|NA
TGTGCCAGCAGTTATCCCACTATCCGATACTACGAGCAGTACTTC
CASSYPTIRYYEQYF
>TRBJ1-5|NA|TRBV28|NA
TGTGCCAGCAGTTTAGACCAGGGCCGGCGATACAATCAGCCCCAGCATTTT
CASSLDQGRRYNQPQHF
>TRBJ1-1|NA|TRBV25-1|NA
TGTGCCAGCAGTGATCGGGCAGGGGTTGGCACTGAAGCTTTCTTT
CASSDRAGVGTEAFF
>TRBJ2-2|NA|TRBV18|TRBD2
TGTGCCAGCTCACCCCGGACTAGCGGGGAAATCACCGGGGAGCTGTTTTTT
CASSPRTSGEITGELFF
>TRBJ1-2|NA|TRBV28|TRBD1
TGTGCCAGCAGTCCCCTAGGGACAGAGAGCTATGGCTACACCTTC
CASSPLGTESYGYTF
>TRBJ1-1|NA|TRBV29-1|NA
TGCAGCGCCTTAGGGGGGGCCTTTATGAACACTGAAGCTTTCTTT
CSALGGAFMNTEAFF
>TRBJ1-1|NA|TRBV6-1|NA
TGTGCCAGCAGTGATCGGGTGACTGAAGCTTTCTTT
CASSDRVTEAFF
>TRBJ1-6|medium-sized|TRBV6-5|NA
TGTGCCAGCAGTTACCTGCGGGGGAGGGCTGCACCCCTCCACTTT
CASSYLRGRAAPLHF